This is a list of T cell receptor beta chains from one sample in a study of human T cells and chemical hapten exposure. Each CDR3 protein gets one entry after TCRdb re-called the RACE reads with MiXCR. The sample yields 35,000 to 50,000 distinct CDR3 sequences, roughly a tenth seen once. The source material was whole blood, sampled in connection with sensitization to the hapten diphenylcyclopropenone (DPC). These TCRs come from a man aged 25 to 45 with alopecia areata. Some clones in this sample may be carry-over from other donors' samples. The CDR3 runs from the conserved cysteine through the conserved F or W.

TRBV29-1 CSVGVQDSNQPQHF
TRBV5-1 CASSLDPGRRLAYTQYF
TRBV3-1 CASSRGLAVDTGELFF
TRBV6-1 CASSELTSRVGQPQHF
TRBV14 CASSQESGRYNEQFF
TRBV11-3 CASSLDSLEAFF
TRBV28 CASSGPGLFNF
TRBV10-3 CAISDFRGAQETQYF
TRBV20-1 CSASGGEAQPQHF
TRBV20-1 CSARRVGGDYGYTF
TRBV7-9 CASSLEAVNYGYTF
TRBV11-2 CASSLTGSNTEAFF
TRBV29-1 CSVVSSGNTIYF
TRBV9 CASSPLAF
TRBV12-3/TRBV12-4 CASSLQINRNLNEKLFF
TRBV20-1 CSARDVGGGHREEQYF
TRBV12-3/TRBV12-4 CASSLFRGSYNEQFF
TRBV2 CASSPETSGGPDTQYF
TRBV10-2 CASRVGDVGNEQFF
TRBV12-5 CASCLVNANTGELFF
TRBV13 CASSLWDSQETQYF
TRBV18 CASSTDQAYGYTF
TRBV27 CASSLVPLTASGSPLHF
TRBV6-6 CASTIGWVWEQYF
TRBV29-1 CSVCDRGGTEAFF
TRBV27 CASSLRGQAFAEQYF
TRBV12-3/TRBV12-4 CASSSPTSAGANVLTF
TRBV7-9 CASSLAGGRRTEAFF
TRBV5-8 CASSLGHQPYEQYF
TRBV12-3/TRBV12-4 CASKNLGNQPQHF
TRBV20-1 CSARETGPLPSGYTF
TRBV4-3 CASSQDGLTNEKLFF
TRBV11-2 CASSRTRGGRNEQFF
TRBV27 CASSFSGQNTGELFF
TRBV4-2 CASSQDLRWPSGALDTQYF
TRBV5-4 CASSLDMAGLYNEQFF
TRBV28 CASSLYTYGYTF
TRBV4-2 CASSQAGQGYNEQFF
TRBV20-1 CSARDLFGGTQETQYF
TRBV27 CASSSFRAGGTDTQYF
TRBV11-2 CASSLRLVRDEQFF
TRBV7-3 CASSLSTRTDTQYF
TRBV5-6 CASSLGRHTEAFF
TRBV5-1 CASSLQGVFSNTGELFF
TRBV12-3/TRBV12-4 CASSQFETQYF
TRBV12-3/TRBV12-4 CASSPLLGGATDTQYF
TRBV11-3 CASSPTSGGDTQYF
TRBV7-6 CASSLAVSGTSTDTQYF
TRBV4-3 CASSHPTEGLAGVVDTGELFF
TRBV6-4 CASSVDIGAEAFF
TRBV7-2 CASRLTGRNTIYF
TRBV10-3 CAIRGIFLTDTQYF
TRBV7-6 CASSPKEGGFGDTQYF
TRBV14 CASSQSLLAANTGELFF
TRBV12-3/TRBV12-4 CASSLAGGGGELFF
TRBV6-1 CASSPPGQGVPLYGYTF
TRBV5-1 CASSLRGVGTDTQYF
TRBV10-2 CASSESGSNQPQHF
TRBV24-1 CATSKGPTDTQYF